What follows are 30 T cell receptor beta chains derived from one specimen sequenced in a study. TCRdb used MiXCR to reprocess the RT-PCR reads, holding one entry per CDR3 protein. This table has about 680,000 distinct CDR3 sequences, 12% to 15% appearing once. Sequencing was done on a sample of memory CD4+ T cells from blood. The origin of the receptors is a female donor in good health, serving as a healthy control.

This clonotype turned up a few times. This chain links TRBV6-6 with TRBJ2-5; the D gene is possibly TRBD2 (6 bases). Germline loops: CDR1 MNHNY, CDR2 SVGAGI (reference sequence). This CDR3 comprises 15 residues. V lost 2 bases to trimming and J lost 4 bases, with 14 bases between them. The DNA of the CDR3 is TGTGCCAGCAGTTACCCCGCCCAGGGAGGAGAGACCCAGTACTTC. Its protein is CASSYPAQGGETQYF.

The V call is TRBV27, the J call TRBJ1-2, with 7 bases that match TRBD1. The CDR3 is made up of 15 amino acids. Germline V CDR1 and CDR2: MNHEY, SMNVEV (reference sequence). V lost 4 bases, J lost 3 bases, and 8 bases stayed unmatched. CDR3 region: CASSSPGQPYYGYTF. CDR3 in DNA: TGTGCCAGCAGTTCTCCGGGACAGCCCTACTATGGCTACACCTTC.

The sample holds a few counts of this clonotype. The chain recombines TRBV11-1 with TRBJ2-2; 8 bases align to TRBD2. The CDR3 extends over 13 amino acids. The V gene's germline CDR1 is SGHAT and CDR2 FQDESV (reference sequence). The trim removed 1 base at V and 11 bases at J, leaving 3 bases unmatched. CDR3 amino acids: CASSLGIAGELFF. As DNA, the CDR3 is TGTGCCAGCAGCTTAGGTATAGCGGGAGAGCTGTTTTTT.

Note on this clonotype: This may be a read error, as it is one base from a much larger clone. The conserved final phenylalanine or tryptophan is absent from the CDR3, which likely points to a read error. The V call is TRBV12-3 or TRBV12-4, the J call TRBJ1-1; D is possibly TRBD1 (6 bases). There are 14 residues in the CDR3. Trimming stripped 6 bases from V and 1 base from J, with 12 bases between. The CDR3 protein is CASSRGGPNTEAFL. CDR3 DNA: TGTGCCAGCAGCCGAGGGGGACCGAACACTGAAGCTTTCCTT.

The genes are TRBV5-1 and TRBJ1-6, with 9 bases matching TRBD1. Trimming removed 0 bases from V and 8 bases from J; junction bases left unmatched: 3. The CDR3 extends over 15 amino acids. Germline loops: CDR1 SGHRS, CDR2 YFSETQ. The CDR3 DNA sequence: TGCGCCAGCAGCTTGGAGGGACAGGGACATTCACCCCTCCACTTT. This sequence encodes CASSLEGQGHSPLHF. Full variable domain (remainder filled in from reference TRBV5-1 and TRBJ1-6): KAGVTQTPRYLIKTRGQQVTLSCSPISGHRSVSWYQQTPGQGLQFLFEYFSETQRNKGNFPGRFSGRQFSNSRSEMNVSTLELGDSALYLCASSLEGQGHSPLHFGNGTRLTVT.

In this sample, this clonotype turned up a few times. CDR3 sequence: CSAEGQLGTEAFF. The CDR3 DNA reads TGCAGTGCAGAGGGACAGTTGGGGACTGAAGCTTTCTTT. The chain joins TRBV20-1 to TRBJ1-1, with 7 bases matching TRBD1. There are 13 residues in the CDR3. The germline CDR1 and CDR2 sequences are DFQATT and SNEGSKA (reference sequence). The V segment lost 6 bases and the J segment 5 bases; nucleotides outside the gene matches: 9.

Only a few counts were recorded for this clonotype. CDR3 residues: CASSLAPSGNSPLHF. The DNA of the CDR3 is TGTGCCAGCAGCTTAGCGCCGTCCGGGAATTCACCCCTCCACTTT. The chain joins TRBV7-9 to TRBJ1-6, with D unclear. From germline, CDR1 is SEHNR and CDR2 FQNEAQ (reference sequence). Trimming removed 0 bases from V and 7 bases from J, with 10 bases in between. The length of the CDR3 is 15 residues.

The chain has TRBV20-1 and TRBJ1-5; no reliable D call. The CDR3 consists of 14 residues. The germline V gene has CDR1 DFQATT and CDR2 SNEGSKA (reference sequence). Trimming took 1 base from V and 6 from J, leaving 13 bases between them. The CDR3 DNA is TGCAGTGCTAGAGTGTGGGAGCGCGGTCAGCCCCAGCATTTT. Translated: CSARVWERGQPQHF.

This chain joins TRBV9 and TRBJ2-1, with TRBD2 identical over 11 bases. The ends lost 3 bases at V and 3 bases at J; junction bases unmatched: 5. This CDR3 is built from 16 residues. Germline V lookup: CDR1 SGDLS, CDR2 YYNGEE. The CDR3 region has the DNA TGTGCCAGCAGCGCTGGGACTAGCGGAGGCTACAATGAGCAGTTCTTC. Translation: CASSAGTSGGYNEQFF.

J is TRBJ1-2 and V is TRBV30; 8 nucleotides align to TRBD1. The CDR3 sequence is 13 residues long. Germline trimming cut 4 bases from V and 8 bases from J; bases unmatched to any gene: 9. Germline-derived CDR1 and CDR2 are GTSNPN and SVGIG (reference sequence). CDR3 region: CAWTENRGNGYTF. For the CDR3, the DNA is TGTGCCTGGACCGAAAACAGGGGGAACGGCTACACCTTC.

The genes are TRBV28 and TRBJ1-5, with D perhaps matching TRBD1 (5 bases). Germline V gives CDR1 MDHEN, CDR2 SYDVKM. This CDR3 spans 12 amino acids. V was pared by 3 bases and J by 9 bases, with 9 bases between. The CDR3 DNA sequence: TGTGCCAGCAGTTTCGGGGGACGGCCCCAGCATTTT. Translating it yields CASSFGGRPQHF.

This clonotype was detected only a few times. V is TRBV5-6 and J is TRBJ2-5; no definite D call. V was cut by 1 base and J by 5 bases, with 15 bases left in between. Germline CDR1 reads SGHDT; CDR2 reads YYEEEE. This CDR3 region has 15 residues. CDR3 region: CASSLSPHAGETQYF. Here the CDR3 DNA reads TGTGCCAGCAGCTTGTCGCCCCACGCCGGGGAGACCCAGTACTTC.

This clonotype was seen repeatedly, ten times or more. This chain links TRBV4-2 with TRBJ2-2, with D hard to call. The CDR3 runs 16 residues. Germline V lookup: CDR1 LGHNA, CDR2 YNFKEQ. Trimming removed 0 bases from V and 7 bases from J, with 15 bases in between. In DNA, the CDR3 is TGTGCCAGCAGCCAAGAGGCCACCTACCTGAGCGGGGAGCTGTTTTTT. This translates into CASSQEATYLSGELFF.

This clonotype came up a few times. This chain connects TRBV20-1 to TRBJ2-3; D is ambiguous. The CDR3 is 12 residues long. The germline V and J ends were trimmed by 5 bases and 4 bases, with 10 bases remaining between them. Per germline, CDR1 DFQATT and CDR2 SNEGSKA (reference sequence). The CDR3 sequence: CSALGQADTQYF. DNA for the CDR3: TGCAGTGCTCTGGGTCAGGCAGATACGCAGTATTTT.

V gene TRBV28 combines with J gene TRBJ1-2; the D gene is possibly TRBD1 (5 bases). Germline CDR1 MDHEN, CDR2 SYDVKM. The V gene lost 3 bases and the J gene lost 8 bases, with 13 bases spanning the gap. The CDR3 spans 13 residues. The CDR3 sequence: CASSFPREYGYTF. DNA for the CDR3: TGTGCCAGCAGTTTTCCCAGGGAGTACGGCTACACCTTC.

Many counts were recorded for this clonotype. The chain carries TRBV4-3 and TRBJ1-1; D unclear. This CDR3 is built from 16 residues. Trimming took off 0 bases at V and 4 bases at J, with 15 bases between the two ends. CDR1 and CDR2 from the germline V gene are LGHNA and YSLEER. DNA for the CDR3: TGCGCCAGCAGCCAAGAACCCCGGGGAGGCGGCACTGAAGCTTTCTTT. Its protein is CASSQEPRGGGTEAFF.

This clonotype was seen a few times. This chain joins TRBV28 and TRBJ2-5; a weak D match, TRBD1 (5 bases). Germline values: CDR1 MDHEN, CDR2 SYDVKM. Trimming left V 7 bases short and J 5 bases short, with 17 bases between. This CDR3 has 14 amino acids. The CDR3 DNA reads as TGTGCCAGCATCGGGCCAGGGCAAAGGGAGACCCAGTACTTC. It codes for CASIGPGQRETQYF.

The sample holds a few counts of this clonotype. The chain links TRBV9 to TRBJ1-1; D is undetermined. Germline V gives CDR1 SGDLS, CDR2 YYNGEE. Trimming took 4 bases from V and 1 from J, leaving 8 bases between them. This CDR3 is 13 amino acids long. CDR3 in DNA: TGTGCCAGCAGCCCTTCAGCGAACACTGAAGCTTTCTTT. Protein: CASSPSANTEAFF.

This clonotype was counted at least ten times. This rearrangement joins TRBV5-5 to TRBJ2-1, with TRBD2 as a possible D gene (5 bases). Trimming stripped 1 base from V and 7 bases from J, with 18 bases between. Germline V CDR1 and CDR2: SGHKS, YYEKEE (reference sequence). The CDR3 totals 16 residues. CDR3 loop: CASSLNPPLVANEQFF. In nucleotides, the CDR3 is TGTGCCAGCAGCTTGAATCCCCCGCTTGTAGCGAATGAGCAGTTCTTC.

This clonotype occurred a few times. This chain uses TRBV7-6 with TRBJ1-1; D remains unclear. The CDR3 spans 13 residues. Trimming took off 3 bases at V and 3 bases at J, with 8 bases between the two ends. Germline CDR1 reads SGHVS; CDR2 reads FNYEAQ. CDR3 DNA sequence: TGTGCCAGCAGCTTTAACGAGGACACTGAAGCTTTCTTT. Amino acid sequence: CASSFNEDTEAFF.

Many counts were recorded for this clonotype. Written as DNA, the CDR3 is TGTGCCAGCAGCCAAGATGTACAGCCGGGAGGCTACACCTTC. Protein: CASSQDVQPGGYTF. The chain has TRBV3-1 and TRBJ1-2, with unresolved D. The V gene lost 0 bases and the J gene lost 8 bases, with 13 bases spanning the gap. The CDR3 sequence is 14 residues long. CDR1 LGHDT and CDR2 YNNKEL come from the germline V gene (reference sequence).

This clonotype turned up a few times. The J gene is TRBJ1-1, the V gene TRBV7-8, with D possibly being TRBD1 (5 bases). The V and J ends lost 1 base and 1 base respectively, with 10 bases between them. The V gene's germline CDR1 is SGHVS and CDR2 FQNEAQ. The CDR3 is 15 residues long. CDR3 loop: CASSLVFGGNTEAFF. CDR3 coding DNA: TGTGCCAGCAGCTTAGTTTTTGGGGGGAACACTGAAGCTTTCTTT.

Here the CDR3 DNA reads TGTGCCAGTTGGACAGGGAAGTCCTACGAGCAGTACTTC. This translates into CASWTGKSYEQYF. The chain is built from TRBV27 and TRBJ2-7; 8 bases are shared with TRBD1. Germline CDR1 MNHEY, CDR2 SMNVEV (reference sequence). The CDR3 is made up of 13 amino acids. J gave up 1 base and V 9 bases, and 5 bases lay outside the gene matches.

This clonotype was seen ten or more times. The chain recombines TRBV29-1 with TRBJ2-5, with D unresolved. With 7 bases removed from V and 0 bases from J, the gap between germline ends came to 9 bases. The V gene's germline CDR1 is SQVTM and CDR2 ANQGSEA. The CDR3 runs 12 residues. CDR3 nucleotides: TGCAGCGGCTATACGGACCAAGAGACCCAGTACTTC. This codes for CSGYTDQETQYF. Based on the CDR3 plus reference TRBV29-1 and TRBJ2-5, the full variable domain is SAVISQKPSRDICQRGTSLTIQCQVDSQVTMMFWYRQQPGQSLTLIATANQGSEATYESGFVIDKFPISRPNLTFSTLTVSNMSPEDSSIYLCSGYTDQETQYFGPGTRLLVL.

This clonotype was observed a handful of times. The chain combines TRBV20-1 with TRBJ1-5, with 9 bases matching TRBD1. V shed 6 bases, J shed 6 bases, and the junction held 6 bases outside the gene matches. Germline CDR1 and CDR2: DFQATT and SNEGSKA (reference sequence). The length of the CDR3 is 13 residues. CDR3 sequence: CSALDRGGQPQHF. CDR3 bases: TGCAGTGCCCTGGACAGGGGCGGTCAGCCCCAGCATTTT.

This sequence joins TRBV7-6 and TRBJ2-5, with D perhaps given as TRBD1 or TRBD2 (5 bases each). V gave up 4 bases and J gave up 5 bases, with 17 bases separating them. In germline, CDR1 is SGHVS, CDR2 FNYEAQ. The CDR3 contains 15 residues. The CDR3 nucleotides are TGTGCCAGCAGCTCCTCGTTGGCTTGGGGGGAGACCCAGTACTTC. Translating it yields CASSSSLAWGETQYF.

This clonotype turned up a few times. V is TRBV5-4 and J is TRBJ1-2; TRBD1 is a possible D gene (5 bases). The CDR3 runs to 11 residues. Germline V gene lookup returns CDR1 SGHNT and CDR2 YYREEE (reference sequence). V gave up 7 bases and J gave up 6 bases, with 10 bases separating them. DNA for the CDR3: TGTGCCAGCGAGACAGAGGATGGCTACACCTTC. Its translation: CASETEDGYTF.

The sample holds many counts of this clonotype. V and J are TRBV7-3 and TRBJ1-2; perhaps TRBD1 as D (5 bases). CDR3 size: 12 residues. The ends were cut back, 5 bases at V and 7 bases at J, with 11 bases in the middle. Germline CDR1 reads SGHTA; CDR2 reads FQGTGA. Here the CDR3 reads CASSESGIGYTF. The DNA of the CDR3 is TGTGCCAGCAGCGAATCAGGGATTGGCTACACCTTC.

This clonotype has more than one count but fewer than ten. J is TRBJ1-6 and V is TRBV30, with D unresolved. With 1 base removed from V and 7 bases from J, the gap between germline ends came to 14 bases. The CDR3 contains 15 residues. CDR1 and CDR2 (germline): GTSNPN, SVGIG (reference sequence). The CDR3 loop reads CAWSAGLLGNSPLHF. The CDR3 nucleotides read TGTGCCTGGAGTGCAGGCCTATTGGGAAATTCACCCCTCCACTTT.

Ten or more counts support this clonotype. This chain links TRBV20-1 with TRBJ2-3, with unresolved D. This CDR3 has 13 residues. Germline V gene sequence: CDR1 DFQATT, CDR2 SNEGSKA (reference sequence). The V gene lost 6 bases and the J gene lost 3 bases, with 13 bases spanning the gap. The CDR3 nucleotides read TGCAGTGCCGCCCGACCTAATACAGATACGCAGTATTTT. It translates to CSAARPNTDTQYF.